This T cell receptor (beta chain) was sequenced during a study of tissue T cells after allogeneic stem cell transplantation. This clone is a singleton in its sample. The genes are named according to mouse. With the read ending 1 residue before the CDR3 end, the germline J gene is used to fill in that end. CDR3 size: 15 residues. V shed 4 bases and J 0 bases; nucleotides not matched to a gene: 4. Germline CDR1 and CDR2: GFQATS and STVNSAI. Noted time point: mouse harvest day 14 after allogeneic transplant. Tail vein injection delivered 10^7 T-cell-depleted bone marrow cells and 10^6 splenic CD5+ T cells. Produced via immunoSEQ multiplex PCR; TCRdb's table is partial and in-frame only. The table records just under 4,500 clones, around 45% of them present only once.

The rearrangement uses TRBV20 and TRBJ2-3; 10 bases agree with TRBD2. The sequenced sample was lymph node tissue. The sequence came from a female BALB/c mouse given C57BL/6 T cells with graft-versus-host disease after an allogeneic hematopoietic cell transplant. The DNA read from the CDR3 is TGTGGTGCTATGGACTGGGGGCGTAGTGCAGAAACGCTGTAT. Translating gives CGAMDWGRSAETLY. The whole CDR3 reads CGAMDWGRSAETLYF.